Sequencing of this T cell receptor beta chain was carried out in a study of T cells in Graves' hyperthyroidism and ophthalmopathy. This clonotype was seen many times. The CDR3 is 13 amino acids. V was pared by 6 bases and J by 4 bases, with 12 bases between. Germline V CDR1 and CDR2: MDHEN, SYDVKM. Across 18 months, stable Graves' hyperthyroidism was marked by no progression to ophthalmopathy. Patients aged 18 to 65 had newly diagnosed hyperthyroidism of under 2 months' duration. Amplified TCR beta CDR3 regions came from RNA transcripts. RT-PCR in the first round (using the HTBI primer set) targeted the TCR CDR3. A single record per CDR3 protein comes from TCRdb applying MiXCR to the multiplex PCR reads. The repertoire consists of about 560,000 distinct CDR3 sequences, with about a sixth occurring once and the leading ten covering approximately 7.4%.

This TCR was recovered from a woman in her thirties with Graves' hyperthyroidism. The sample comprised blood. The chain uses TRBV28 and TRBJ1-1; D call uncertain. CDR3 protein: CASSLPQFTEAFF. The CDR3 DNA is TGTGCCAGCAGCCTGCCCCAGTTCACTGAAGCTTTCTTT.